Listed below are T cell receptor beta chains from one sample, sequenced in a study of OX40 agonist ivuxolimab in advanced cancers. TCRdb's copy holds only in-frame clones and misses some; the assay was immunoSEQ multiplex PCR. The sample has 47,000 or so clones; around nine tenths are singletons. The source material was CD4+ or CD8+ T cells sorted from blood, sampled in a trial of the OX40 agonist ivuxolimab. These receptors originate from an adult with an advanced solid tumor such as melanoma, head and neck, liver or kidney cancer. Each CDR3 is given without its conserved first and last residue. The order of the fields is J gene, D gene, V gene, CDR3 length, CDR3 protein. A D gene is named only where the DNA matches it firmly.

J gene: TRBJ1-4; D gene: -; V gene: TRBV28; CDR3 length: 13; CDR3 protein: ASSFRTGANEKLF
J gene: TRBJ1-1; D gene: TRBD1; V gene: TRBV9; CDR3 length: 12; CDR3 protein: ASSVGDRGTEAF
J gene: TRBJ2-7; D gene: -; V gene: TRBV21-1; CDR3 length: 15; CDR3 protein: ASSRGSEAREGYEQY
J gene: TRBJ2-7; D gene: -; V gene: TRBV4-3; CDR3 length: 12; CDR3 protein: ASSQQTGAYEQY
J gene: TRBJ2-1; D gene: -; V gene: TRBV10-2; CDR3 length: 12; CDR3 protein: ASSEPGFGNEQF
J gene: TRBJ2-2; D gene: -; V gene: TRBV19; CDR3 length: 12; CDR3 protein: ASSWAANTGELF
J gene: TRBJ2-1; D gene: TRBD2; V gene: TRBV28; CDR3 length: 9; CDR3 protein: ASSSGLGRF
J gene: TRBJ2-7; D gene: TRBD2; V gene: TRBV5-1; CDR3 length: 12; CDR3 protein: ASSLAGGGYEQY
J gene: TRBJ1-4; D gene: -; V gene: TRBV4-1; CDR3 length: 15; CDR3 protein: ASSQDSGQNYNEKLF
J gene: TRBJ2-7; D gene: TRBD2; V gene: TRBV15; CDR3 length: 12; CDR3 protein: ATSPGGGSYEQY
J gene: TRBJ2-5; D gene: -; V gene: TRBV19; CDR3 length: 13; CDR3 protein: ASSMVSGQQETQY
J gene: TRBJ1-6; D gene: TRBD1; V gene: TRBV28; CDR3 length: 15; CDR3 protein: ASSLSLRTGRNSPLH
J gene: TRBJ2-7; D gene: -; V gene: TRBV28; CDR3 length: 14; CDR3 protein: ASSLGPSSASYEQY
J gene: TRBJ1-5; D gene: -; V gene: TRBV30; CDR3 length: 17; CDR3 protein: AWSVRTGNLFFGNQPQH
J gene: TRBJ2-7; D gene: TRBD1; V gene: TRBV7-9; CDR3 length: 12; CDR3 protein: ASSSRDRSYEQY
J gene: TRBJ1-6; D gene: -; V gene: TRBV6-6; CDR3 length: 11; CDR3 protein: ASRPLLNSPLH
J gene: TRBJ1-2; D gene: -; V gene: TRBV7-9; CDR3 length: 14; CDR3 protein: ASSERTARWSVGYT
J gene: TRBJ1-2; D gene: -; V gene: TRBV27; CDR3 length: 12; CDR3 protein: ASRRGPPGDGYT
J gene: TRBJ2-1; D gene: TRBD2; V gene: TRBV7-8; CDR3 length: 12; CDR3 protein: ASSGGGTYNEQF
J gene: TRBJ1-3; D gene: TRBD1; V gene: TRBV7-8; CDR3 length: 18; CDR3 protein: ASSPWGRDRGHNSGNTIY
J gene: TRBJ2-5; D gene: -; V gene: TRBV4-1; CDR3 length: 13; CDR3 protein: ASSQRALPGQTQY
J gene: TRBJ1-3; D gene: -; V gene: TRBV28; CDR3 length: 10; CDR3 protein: ASSQSGNTIY
J gene: TRBJ2-5; D gene: TRBD2; V gene: TRBV2; CDR3 length: 14; CDR3 protein: ASGPRTSGFQETQY
J gene: TRBJ2-3; D gene: -; V gene: TRBV28; CDR3 length: 12; CDR3 protein: ASTLGEAWDTQY
J gene: TRBJ2-3; D gene: -; V gene: TRBV2; CDR3 length: 13; CDR3 protein: ASSERGESTDTQY
J gene: TRBJ2-5; D gene: -; V gene: TRBV18; CDR3 length: 11; CDR3 protein: ASSPPPRETQY
J gene: TRBJ2-5; D gene: TRBD1; V gene: TRBV13; CDR3 length: 15; CDR3 protein: ASSLKAWDRGQETQY
J gene: TRBJ2-7; D gene: -; V gene: TRBV27; CDR3 length: 10; CDR3 protein: ASKGPTYEQY
J gene: TRBJ2-7; D gene: -; V gene: TRBV2; CDR3 length: 12; CDR3 protein: ASSARFNPPEQY
J gene: TRBJ1-5; D gene: -; V gene: TRBV6-5; CDR3 length: 11; CDR3 protein: ASSYGVNQPQH
J gene: TRBJ1-1; D gene: -; V gene: TRBV4-1; CDR3 length: 12; CDR3 protein: ASSQGNGNTEAF
J gene: TRBJ2-3; D gene: TRBD2; V gene: TRBV19; CDR3 length: 16; CDR3 protein: ASSIVASGSRRKDTQY
J gene: TRBJ2-7; D gene: -; V gene: TRBV27; CDR3 length: 13; CDR3 protein: ASSPAGNPSYEQY
J gene: TRBJ2-7; D gene: -; V gene: TRBV27; CDR3 length: 12; CDR3 protein: ASSLSPETYEQY
J gene: TRBJ1-1; D gene: -; V gene: TRBV5-1; CDR3 length: 11; CDR3 protein: ASSLGGVAEAF
J gene: TRBJ2-7; D gene: -; V gene: TRBV7-6; CDR3 length: 9; CDR3 protein: ASGKAYEQY
J gene: TRBJ2-7; D gene: -; V gene: TRBV7-6; CDR3 length: 18; CDR3 protein: ASSSRSGLVNPSGTYEQY
J gene: TRBJ2-1; D gene: TRBD2; V gene: TRBV27; CDR3 length: 14; CDR3 protein: ASTPTSGGLYNEQF
J gene: TRBJ1-2; D gene: TRBD1; V gene: TRBV5-4; CDR3 length: 13; CDR3 protein: ASSPGQILPYGYT
J gene: TRBJ2-7; D gene: TRBD1; V gene: TRBV7-6; CDR3 length: 12; CDR3 protein: ASSPRTGGYEQY
J gene: TRBJ2-3; D gene: -; V gene: TRBV6-1; CDR3 length: 9; CDR3 protein: ASSEAYTQY
J gene: TRBJ2-3; D gene: TRBD2; V gene: TRBV5-4; CDR3 length: 13; CDR3 protein: ASSFVSGGPDTQY
J gene: TRBJ1-1; D gene: TRBD1; V gene: TRBV6-6; CDR3 length: 11; CDR3 protein: ASSYTGTGGAF
J gene: TRBJ2-7; D gene: TRBD2; V gene: TRBV4-1; CDR3 length: 13; CDR3 protein: ASSQDSSGRFEQY
J gene: TRBJ2-6; D gene: -; V gene: TRBV9; CDR3 length: 19; CDR3 protein: ASSLTLAGEKVTTGANVLT
J gene: TRBJ1-5; D gene: -; V gene: TRBV9; CDR3 length: 13; CDR3 protein: ASSVGGQGNQPQH
J gene: TRBJ2-7; D gene: TRBD2; V gene: TRBV27; CDR3 length: 11; CDR3 protein: ASSLVAGHEQY
J gene: TRBJ2-2; D gene: TRBD1; V gene: TRBV5-6; CDR3 length: 14; CDR3 protein: ASSYGGQGGTGELF
J gene: TRBJ1-6; D gene: -; V gene: TRBV9; CDR3 length: 11; CDR3 protein: ASSDGPFQPLH
J gene: TRBJ1-2; D gene: -; V gene: TRBV27; CDR3 length: 13; CDR3 protein: ASSPPAGSFYGYT
J gene: TRBJ2-7; D gene: -; V gene: TRBV4-2; CDR3 length: 12; CDR3 protein: ASSHQGSPYEQY
J gene: TRBJ1-4; D gene: -; V gene: TRBV5-6; CDR3 length: 14; CDR3 protein: ASSLVTAGRGEKLF
J gene: TRBJ1-2; D gene: -; V gene: TRBV7-2; CDR3 length: 10; CDR3 protein: ASSLGGYGYT
J gene: TRBJ1-2; D gene: TRBD1; V gene: TRBV9; CDR3 length: 13; CDR3 protein: ASSANRGTDYGYT